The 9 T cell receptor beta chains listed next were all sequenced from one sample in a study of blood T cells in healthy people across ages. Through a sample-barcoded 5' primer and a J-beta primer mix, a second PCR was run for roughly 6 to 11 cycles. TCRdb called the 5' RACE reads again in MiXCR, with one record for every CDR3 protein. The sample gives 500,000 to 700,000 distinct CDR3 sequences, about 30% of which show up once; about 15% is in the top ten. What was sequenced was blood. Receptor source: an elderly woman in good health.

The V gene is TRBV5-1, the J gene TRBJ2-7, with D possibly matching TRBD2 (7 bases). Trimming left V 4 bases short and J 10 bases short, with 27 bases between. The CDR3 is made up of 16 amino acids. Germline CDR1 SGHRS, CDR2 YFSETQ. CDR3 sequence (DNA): TGCGCCAGCAGCCGTTCTACCTCATACGCGGGGGCTTCCCAGTACTTC. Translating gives CASSRSTSYAGASQYF.

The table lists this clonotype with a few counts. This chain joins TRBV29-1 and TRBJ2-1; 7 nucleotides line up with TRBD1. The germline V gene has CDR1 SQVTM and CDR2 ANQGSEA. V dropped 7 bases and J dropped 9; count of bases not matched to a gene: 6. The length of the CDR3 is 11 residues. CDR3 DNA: TGCAGCGATCCGACAGGGAGTGAGCAGTTCTTC. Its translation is CSDPTGSEQFF.

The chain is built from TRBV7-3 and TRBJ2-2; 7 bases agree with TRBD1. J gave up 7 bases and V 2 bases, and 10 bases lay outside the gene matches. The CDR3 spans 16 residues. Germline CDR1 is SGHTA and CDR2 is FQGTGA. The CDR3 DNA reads TGTGCCAGCAGCTTACTCCCGGGACAGAGTAACGGGGAGCTGTTTTTT. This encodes CASSLLPGQSNGELFF.

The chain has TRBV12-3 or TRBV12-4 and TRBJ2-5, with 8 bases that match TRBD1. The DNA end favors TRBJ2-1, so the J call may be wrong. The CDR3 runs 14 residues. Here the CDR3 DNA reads TGTGCCAGCAACAGGGGGGCGGCACAAGAGACCCAGTTCTTC. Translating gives CASNRGAAQETQFF.

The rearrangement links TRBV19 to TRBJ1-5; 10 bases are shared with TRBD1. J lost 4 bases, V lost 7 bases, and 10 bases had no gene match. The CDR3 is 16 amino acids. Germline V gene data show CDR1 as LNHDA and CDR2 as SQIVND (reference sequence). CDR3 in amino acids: CASNPLGTGANQPQHF. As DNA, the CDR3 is TGTGCCAGTAATCCCCTGGGGACAGGGGCTAATCAGCCCCAGCATTTT.

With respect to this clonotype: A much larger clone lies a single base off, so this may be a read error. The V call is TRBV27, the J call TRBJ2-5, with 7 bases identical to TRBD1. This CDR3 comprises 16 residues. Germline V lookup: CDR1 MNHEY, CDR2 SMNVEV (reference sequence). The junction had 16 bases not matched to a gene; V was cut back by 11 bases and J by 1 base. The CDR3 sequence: CAGAAYYRGFQETQYF. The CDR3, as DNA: TGTGCCGGCGCCGCATACTACAGGGGATTCCAAGAGACCCAGTACTTC.

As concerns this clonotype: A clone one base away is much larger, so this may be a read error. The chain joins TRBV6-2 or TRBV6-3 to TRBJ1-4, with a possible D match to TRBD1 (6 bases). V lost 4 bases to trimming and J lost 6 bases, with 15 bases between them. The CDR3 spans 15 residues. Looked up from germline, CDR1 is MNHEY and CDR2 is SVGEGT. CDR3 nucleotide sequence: TGTGCCAGCAGTTTACAGGGAAGGAAGGATGAAAAACTGTTTTTT. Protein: CASSLQGRKDEKLFF.

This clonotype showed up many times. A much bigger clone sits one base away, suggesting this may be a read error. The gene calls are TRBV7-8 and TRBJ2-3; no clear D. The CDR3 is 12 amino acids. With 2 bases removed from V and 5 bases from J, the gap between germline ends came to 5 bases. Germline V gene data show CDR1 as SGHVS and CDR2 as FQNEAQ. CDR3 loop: CASSLFGDTQYF. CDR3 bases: TGTGCCAGCAGCTTATTCGGAGATACGCAGTATTTT.

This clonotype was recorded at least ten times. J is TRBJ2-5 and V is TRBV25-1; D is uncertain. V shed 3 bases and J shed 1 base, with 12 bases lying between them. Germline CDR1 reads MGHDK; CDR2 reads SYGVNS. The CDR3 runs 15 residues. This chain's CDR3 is CASSDYLGAQETQYF. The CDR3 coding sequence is TGTGCCAGCAGTGATTATCTGGGCGCCCAAGAGACCCAGTACTTC.